This TCR beta chain was sequenced in a study of cytomegalovirus exposure and HLA in healthy donors. The study, taken as a whole, reports: The classifier reportedly diagnosed cytomegalovirus status with high sensitivity and specificity. A list of 150 to 200 TCR beta chains associated with cytomegalovirus was given.

The V and J ends lost 2 bases and 0 bases respectively, with 7 bases between them. Germline V gene sequence: CDR1 SEHNR, CDR2 FQNEAQ (reference sequence). The length of the CDR3 is 15 residues. Clones were sequenced by immunoSEQ multiplex PCR, and TCRdb holds only the in-frame ones, with some missing. The sample has approximately 81,000 clones, 85% to 95% seen once; the top ten hold approximately 0.7%. For this clone: Its antigen is not known.

The sequenced sample consisted of PBMCs. This rearrangement joins TRBV7-9 to TRBJ2-2, with D possibly TRBD2 on 5 matching bases. This clonotype originated in a young man in good health and CMV-seronegative. CDR3 DNA sequence: TGTGCCAGCAGCTTACGGGAATCGAACACCGGGGAGCTGTTTTTT. This codes for CASSLRESNTGELFF.